The source of this T cell receptor (beta chain) is a study of T cells in localized non-small cell lung cancer. The ends lost 2 bases at V and 2 bases at J; junction bases unmatched: 3. Germline CDR1 is GTSNPN and CDR2 is SVGIG (reference sequence). This CDR3 is built from 15 residues. The study's findings and limits: Uninvolved adjacent lung had higher T cell clonality than tumor and all other tissues.

The method was immunoSEQ multiplex PCR; TCRdb's version includes in-frame clones alone and lacks a portion of them. The sample lists about 35,000 clones, 82% occurring once. About this clone itself: As yet, its antigen is unknown.

The sequence derives from a male donor older than 55 with stage III squamous cell lung carcinoma. Here the sequenced sample was peripheral blood, taken before any cancer treatment. The rearrangement joins TRBV30 to TRBJ2-3, with 11 positions matching TRBD2. CDR3 sequence: CAWSRLAGSTDTQYF. In nucleotides, the CDR3 is TGTGCCTGGAGTCGACTAGCGGGGTCCACAGATACGCAGTATTTT.